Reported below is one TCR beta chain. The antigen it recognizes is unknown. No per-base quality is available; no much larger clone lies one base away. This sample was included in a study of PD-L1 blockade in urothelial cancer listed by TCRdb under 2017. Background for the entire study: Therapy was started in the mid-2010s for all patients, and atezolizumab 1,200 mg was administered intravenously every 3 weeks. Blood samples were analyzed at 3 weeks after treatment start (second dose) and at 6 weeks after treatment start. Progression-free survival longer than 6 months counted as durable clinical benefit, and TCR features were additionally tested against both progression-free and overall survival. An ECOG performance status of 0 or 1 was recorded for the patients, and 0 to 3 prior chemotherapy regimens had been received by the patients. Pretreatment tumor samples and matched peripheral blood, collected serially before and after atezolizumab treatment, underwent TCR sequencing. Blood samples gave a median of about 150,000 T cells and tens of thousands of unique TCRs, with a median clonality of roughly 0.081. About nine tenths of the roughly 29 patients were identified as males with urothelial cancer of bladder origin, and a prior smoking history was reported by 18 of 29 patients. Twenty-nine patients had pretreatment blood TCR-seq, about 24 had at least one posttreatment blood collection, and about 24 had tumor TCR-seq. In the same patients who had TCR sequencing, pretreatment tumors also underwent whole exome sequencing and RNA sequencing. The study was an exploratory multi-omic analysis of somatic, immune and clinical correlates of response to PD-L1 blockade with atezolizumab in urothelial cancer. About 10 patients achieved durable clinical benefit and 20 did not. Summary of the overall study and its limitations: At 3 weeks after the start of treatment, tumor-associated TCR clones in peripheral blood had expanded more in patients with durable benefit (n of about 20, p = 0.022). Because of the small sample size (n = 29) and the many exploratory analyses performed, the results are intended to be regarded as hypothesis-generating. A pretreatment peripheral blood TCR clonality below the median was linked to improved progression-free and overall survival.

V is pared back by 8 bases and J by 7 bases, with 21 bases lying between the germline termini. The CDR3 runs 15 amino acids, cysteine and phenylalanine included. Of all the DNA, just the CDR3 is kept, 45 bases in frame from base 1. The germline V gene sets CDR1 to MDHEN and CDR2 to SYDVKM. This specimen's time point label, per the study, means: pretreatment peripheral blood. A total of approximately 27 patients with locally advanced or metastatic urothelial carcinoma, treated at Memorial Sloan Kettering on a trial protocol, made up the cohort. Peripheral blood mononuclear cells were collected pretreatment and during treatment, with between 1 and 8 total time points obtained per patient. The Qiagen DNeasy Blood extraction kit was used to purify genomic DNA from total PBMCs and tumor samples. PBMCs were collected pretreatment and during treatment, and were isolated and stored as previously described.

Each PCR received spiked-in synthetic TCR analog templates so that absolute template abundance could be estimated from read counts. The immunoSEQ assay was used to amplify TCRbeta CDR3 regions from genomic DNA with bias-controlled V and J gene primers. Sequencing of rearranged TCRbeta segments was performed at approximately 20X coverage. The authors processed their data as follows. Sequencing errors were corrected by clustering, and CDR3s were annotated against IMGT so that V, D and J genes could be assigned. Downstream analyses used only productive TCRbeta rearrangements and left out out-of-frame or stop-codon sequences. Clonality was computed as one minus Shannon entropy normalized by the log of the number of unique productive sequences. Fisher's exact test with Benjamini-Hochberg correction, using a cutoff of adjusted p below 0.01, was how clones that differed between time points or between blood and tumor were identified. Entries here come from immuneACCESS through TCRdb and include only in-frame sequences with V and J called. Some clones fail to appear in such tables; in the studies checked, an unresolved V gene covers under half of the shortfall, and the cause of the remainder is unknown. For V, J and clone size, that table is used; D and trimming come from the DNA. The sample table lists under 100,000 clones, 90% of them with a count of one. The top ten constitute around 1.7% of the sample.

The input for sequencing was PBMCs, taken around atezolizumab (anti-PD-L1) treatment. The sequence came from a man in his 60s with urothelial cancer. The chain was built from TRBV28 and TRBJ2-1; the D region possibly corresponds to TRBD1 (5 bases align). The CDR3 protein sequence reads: CASSLPSLGRNEQFF. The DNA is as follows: TGTGCCAGCTCTCTCCCCTCGCTGGGGCGGAATGAGCAGTTCTTC.